This T cell receptor beta chain was recovered during a study of Graves' ophthalmopathy and Graves' hyperthyroidism. Study-level background: At the time of initial diagnosis and before any treatment, peripheral blood was collected.

Study observations and caveats: Among thyroid clonotypes expanded above 0.001 frequency, most also appeared in blood.

Amplifying from RNA transcripts, the study obtained TCR beta CDR3 regions. Second-round multiplex PCR came after a first-round RT-PCR that employed HTBI primers. Using its own MiXCR run on the multiplex PCR reads, TCRdb lists one record per CDR3 protein. Of 650,000 to 900,000 distinct CDR3 sequences listed, roughly 41% are singletons. The CDR3 extends over 12 amino acids. The V gene's germline CDR1 is SQVTM and CDR2 ANQGSEA. Ten or more counts support this clonotype. The antigen remains unidentified. Ophthalmopathy donors' eye disease showed moderate-to-severe activity, CAS of at least 3, NOSPECS of at least 4 and duration under 3 months.

The sample taken for sequencing was peripheral blood. The receptor's source is an adult man with Graves' ophthalmopathy. The chain recombines TRBV29-1 with TRBJ2-5; no clear D gene. CDR3 DNA: TGCACCCTCATAGTGGGACAAGAGACCCAGTACTTC. Translated: CTLIVGQETQYF. Looking up the rest from reference TRBV29-1 and TRBJ2-5 gives the full variable domain: SAVISQKPSRDICQRGTSLTIQCQVDSQVTMMFWYRQQPGQSLTLIATANQGSEATYESGFVIDKFPISRPNLTFSTLTVSNMSPEDSSIYLCTLIVGQETQYFGPGTRLLVL.